The 20 T cell receptor beta chains presented below share a single source sample, sequenced in a study of CD8 T cells in ankylosing spondylitis. One entry per CDR3 protein, called by TCRdb with MiXCR from the 5' RACE reads. The sample yields tens of thousands of distinct CDR3 sequences, 27% seen once. Sequenced material: blood, either unsorted or a sorted T cell fraction (not recorded which). The source is a male donor with ankylosing spondylitis or in good health (not recorded which).

The chain joins TRBV19 to TRBJ1-5; no clear D gene. With 3 bases removed from V and 7 bases from J, the gap between germline ends came to 10 bases. This CDR3 spans 13 amino acids. Germline loops: CDR1 LNHDA, CDR2 SQIVND (reference sequence). The CDR3 DNA reads as TGTGCCAGTAGTATGAGGGAGAGCCAGCCCCAGCATTTT. Amino acid sequence: CASSMRESQPQHF.

This clonotype appeared a few times. This chain links TRBV12-3 or TRBV12-4 with TRBJ2-3; 11 nucleotides match TRBD2. The V and J ends lost 6 bases and 5 bases, in that order; junction bases with no gene match: 7. This CDR3 is built from 15 residues. The DNA for the CDR3 is TGTGCCAGCAGCCCACTAGCGGGAGAGGGAGATACGCAGTATTTT. Amino acid sequence: CASSPLAGEGDTQYF.

The CDR3 DNA reads TGCGCCAGCAGCCTGCGTTACACAGATTTTACCTACGAGCAGTACTTC. It is translated as CASSLRYTDFTYEQYF. The chain employs TRBV5-1 and TRBJ2-7; no firm D call. Trimming pared 4 bases from V and 2 bases from J, leaving 19 bases between. The CDR3 covers 16 residues. Germline-derived CDR1 and CDR2 are SGHRS and YFSETQ.

The V gene is TRBV5-1, the J gene TRBJ1-5; D is possibly TRBD1 (5 bases). Germline CDR1 and CDR2: SGHRS and YFSETQ. Trimming cost V 0 bases and J 7 bases, with 11 bases left between them. The CDR3 contains 14 residues. The CDR3 bases are TGCGCCAGCAGCTTGGCTGGTTGGGGGCAGCCCCAGCATTTT. Protein: CASSLAGWGQPQHF.

This clonotype was counted only a few times. This sequence joins TRBV5-1 and TRBJ2-3, with 11 bases lining up with TRBD2. The junction had 3 bases not matched to a gene; V was cut back by 6 bases and J by 3 bases. Germline CDR1 reads SGHRS; CDR2 reads YFSETQ. The CDR3 is made up of 14 amino acids. CDR3 coding DNA: TGCGCCAGCAAGACTAGCGGGGCGACAGATACGCAGTATTTT. It encodes CASKTSGATDTQYF.

V gene TRBV29-1 combines with J gene TRBJ2-4; either TRBD1 or TRBD2 may fit D (5 bases each). The CDR3 runs to 16 residues. Trimming removed 4 bases at V and 2 bases at J, with 18 bases between. Looked up from germline, CDR1 is SQVTM and CDR2 is ANQGSEA. The CDR3 DNA reads as TGCAGCGTTGCTTCAGGGTGGGGGACCTCCAAAAACATTCAGTACTTC. This encodes CSVASGWGTSKNIQYF.

The J gene is TRBJ1-1, the V gene TRBV5-1; TRBD1 matches 8 bases. Germline V gene lookup returns CDR1 SGHRS and CDR2 YFSETQ. There are 13 residues in the CDR3. V shed 4 bases, J shed 4 bases, and the junction held 3 bases outside the gene matches. The CDR3 DNA follows: TGCGCCAGCAGCGCCAGGGGGCTCACTGAAGCTTTCTTT. This codes for CASSARGLTEAFF.

This clonotype was picked up a small number of times. The chain is built from TRBV29-1 and TRBJ2-2, with D perhaps matching TRBD2 (6 bases). Trimming cost V 6 bases and J 8 bases, with 13 bases left between them. The CDR3 runs 12 residues. CDR1 is SQVTM and CDR2 is ANQGSEA in the germline V gene. CDR3 residues: CSVTTAGGELFF. CDR3 nucleotide sequence: TGCAGCGTCACGACGGCGGGGGGGGAGCTGTTTTTT.

V is TRBV24-1 and J is TRBJ1-5; D possibly corresponds to TRBD1 (5 bases). CDR3 size: 16 residues. The V end lost 4 bases, the J end lost 2 bases, and 14 bases lay between the germline ends. CDR1 is KGHDR and CDR2 is SFDVKD in the germline V gene. In DNA, the CDR3 is TGTGCCACCAGTGACACCGGGACGAGTGGCAATCAGCCCCAGCATTTT. It codes for CATSDTGTSGNQPQHF.

The CDR3 spells CASSPSANLYEQYF. The CDR3 nucleotides read TGTGCCAGCAGTCCTAGCGCCAACCTCTACGAGCAGTACTTC. The rearrangement uses TRBV27 and TRBJ2-7; possible D gene TRBD2, 6 bases. Germline loops: CDR1 MNHEY, CDR2 SMNVEV (reference sequence). CDR3 length: 14 residues. Trimming left V 5 bases short and J 3 bases short, with 14 bases between.

This clonotype came up a few times. The J gene is TRBJ1-2, the V gene TRBV2; D remains ambiguous. V was clipped by 4 bases and J by 3 bases, with 12 bases between them. This CDR3 is built from 14 residues. Per germline, CDR1 SNHLY and CDR2 FYNNEI. The CDR3 DNA sequence: TGTGCCAGCAGTGGGGTGTGGTTGGACTATGGCTACACCTTC. It translates to CASSGVWLDYGYTF.

The chain joins TRBV5-1 to TRBJ2-1, with 8 nucleotides matching TRBD2. Losses at the gene ends were 0 bases for V and 9 bases for J; bases not matched to a gene: 11. The CDR3 is 16 residues long. CDR1 SGHRS and CDR2 YFSETQ come from the germline V gene. Written as DNA, the CDR3 is TGCGCCAGCAGCTTGGGCCAGGGACTAGGCCAGGGTGAGCAGTTCTTC. Encoded protein: CASSLGQGLGQGEQFF.

CDR3 sequence (DNA): TGCAGCGTTGCCGTCGATCCGAACACTGAAGCTTTCTTT. The encoded protein is CSVAVDPNTEAFF. This rearrangement joins TRBV29-1 to TRBJ1-1; D remains unclear. The germline V gene encodes CDR1 SQVTM and CDR2 ANQGSEA. V was clipped by 4 bases and J by 1 base, with 10 bases between them. There are 13 residues in the CDR3.

This clonotype was seen many times. This chain connects TRBV20-1 to TRBJ1-1; TRBD1 might be the D (5 bases). Trimming stripped 5 bases from V and 6 bases from J, with 13 bases between. This CDR3 has 12 amino acids. CDR1 and CDR2 from the germline V gene are DFQATT and SNEGSKA (reference sequence). CDR3 nucleotides: TGCAGTGCTGACAACAGGTTCGCTGAAGCTTTCTTT. Translated, it gives CSADNRFAEAFF.

The genes are TRBV25-1 and TRBJ2-2; 9 positions agree with TRBD1. Looked up from germline, CDR1 is MGHDK and CDR2 is SYGVNS. J lost 2 bases, V lost 4 bases, and 11 bases had no gene match. The CDR3 contains 18 residues. The CDR3 DNA sequence: TGTGCCAGCAGTGCAAATATGGGGACAGGGACAAACACCGGGGAGCTGTTTTTT. Amino acid sequence: CASSANMGTGTNTGELFF. The whole variable domain, filled in from reference TRBV25-1 and TRBJ2-2, reads EADIYQTPRYLVIGTGKKITLECSQTMGHDKMYWYQQDPGMELHLIHYSYGVNSTEKGDLSSESTVSRIRTEHFPLTLESARPSHTSQYLCASSANMGTGTNTGELFFGEGSRLTVL.

This clonotype was found a few times. This chain uses TRBV12-3 or TRBV12-4 with TRBJ2-7; 12 nucleotides align to TRBD2. The CDR3 is 16 amino acids. J gave up 1 base and V 5 bases, and 6 bases lay outside the gene matches. The CDR3 region is CASSVRLAGVSYEQYF. The CDR3 coding sequence is TGTGCCAGCAGTGTAAGACTAGCGGGAGTTTCCTACGAGCAGTACTTC.

This clonotype was seen a handful of times. The V gene is TRBV5-8, the J gene TRBJ2-5; D gene ambiguous. CDR3 size: 13 residues. Germline V gene data show CDR1 as SGHTS and CDR2 as YDEGEE. Deletions cut 1 base from V and 7 bases from J, with 11 bases between. The CDR3 sequence is CASSLIRDGTQYF. DNA of the CDR3: TGTGCCAGCAGCTTGATCCGAGACGGGACCCAGTACTTC.

There are many counts of this clonotype. This chain uses TRBV7-3 with TRBJ2-2; D unclear. Germline V gene sequence: CDR1 SGHTA, CDR2 FQGTGA. Trimming removed 1 base from V and 7 bases from J, with 13 bases in between. The CDR3 extends over 15 amino acids. CDR3 protein: CASSLMSAMGGELFF. CDR3 nucleotide sequence: TGTGCCAGCAGCTTAATGTCAGCCATGGGCGGGGAGCTGTTTTTT.

This clonotype was counted only a few times. The V and J genes are TRBV5-6 and TRBJ2-1; no reliable D call. Per the germline V gene, CDR1 is SGHDT and CDR2 is YYEEEE. Trimming stripped 2 bases from V and 11 bases from J, with 14 bases between. This CDR3 region has 13 residues. The CDR3 region has the DNA TGTGCCAGCAGCTTATCCGGGCCCCCTCAGCAGTTCTTC. Translation gives CASSLSGPPQQFF.

The chain employs TRBV24-1 and TRBJ2-1; 14 bases agree with TRBD2. This CDR3 comprises 17 residues. CDR1 and CDR2 (germline): KGHDR, SFDVKD. V shed 4 bases and J 6 bases; nucleotides not matched to a gene: 7. CDR3 DNA sequence: TGTGCCACCAGTGAGACCGGGACTAGCGGGAGCCTCAATGAGCAGTTCTTC. This sequence encodes CATSETGTSGSLNEQFF.